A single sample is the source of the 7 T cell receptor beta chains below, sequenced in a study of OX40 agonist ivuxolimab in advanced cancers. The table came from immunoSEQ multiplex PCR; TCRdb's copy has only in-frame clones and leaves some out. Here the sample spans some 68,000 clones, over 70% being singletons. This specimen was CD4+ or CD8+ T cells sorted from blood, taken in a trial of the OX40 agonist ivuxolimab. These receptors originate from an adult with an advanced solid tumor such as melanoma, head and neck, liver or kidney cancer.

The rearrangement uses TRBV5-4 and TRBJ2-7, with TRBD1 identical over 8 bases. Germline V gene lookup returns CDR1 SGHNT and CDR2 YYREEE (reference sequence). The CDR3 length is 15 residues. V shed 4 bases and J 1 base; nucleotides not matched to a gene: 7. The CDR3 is CASSQGAGGSYEQYF. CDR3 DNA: TGTGCCAGCAGCCAGGGGGCAGGGGGGTCCTACGAGCAGTACTTC. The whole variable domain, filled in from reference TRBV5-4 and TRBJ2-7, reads ETGVTQSPTHLIKTRGQQVTLRCSSQSGHNTVSWYQQALGQGPQFIFQYYREEENGRGNFPPRFSGLQFPNYSSELNVNALELDDSALYLCASSQGAGGSYEQYFGPGTRLTVT.

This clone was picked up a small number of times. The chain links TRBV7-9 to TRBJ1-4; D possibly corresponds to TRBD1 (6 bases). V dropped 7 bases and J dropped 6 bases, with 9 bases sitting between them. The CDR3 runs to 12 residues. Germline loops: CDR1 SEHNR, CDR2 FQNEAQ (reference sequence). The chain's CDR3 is CASTGGYEKLFF. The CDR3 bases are TGTGCCAGCACGGGGGGCTATGAAAAACTGTTTTTT.

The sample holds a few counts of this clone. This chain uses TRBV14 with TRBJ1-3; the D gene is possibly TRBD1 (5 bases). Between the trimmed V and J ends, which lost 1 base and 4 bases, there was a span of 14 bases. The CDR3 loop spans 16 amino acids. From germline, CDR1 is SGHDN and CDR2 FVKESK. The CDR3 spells CASSQGWRGSGNTIYF. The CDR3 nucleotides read TGTGCCAGCAGCCAAGGGTGGAGGGGTTCCGGAAACACCATATATTTT.

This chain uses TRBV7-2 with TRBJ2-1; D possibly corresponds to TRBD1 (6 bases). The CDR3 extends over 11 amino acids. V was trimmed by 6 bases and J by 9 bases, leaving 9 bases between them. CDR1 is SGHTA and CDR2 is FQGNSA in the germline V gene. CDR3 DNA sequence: TGTGCCAGCAGAACAGGGATTGAGCAGTTCTTC. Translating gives CASRTGIEQFF. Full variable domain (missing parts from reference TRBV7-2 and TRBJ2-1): GAGVSQSPSNKVTEKGKDVELRCDPISGHTALYWYRQSLGQGLEFLIYFQGNSAPDKSGLPSDRFSAERTGGSVSTLTIQRTQQEDSAVYLCASRTGIEQFFGPGTRLTVL.

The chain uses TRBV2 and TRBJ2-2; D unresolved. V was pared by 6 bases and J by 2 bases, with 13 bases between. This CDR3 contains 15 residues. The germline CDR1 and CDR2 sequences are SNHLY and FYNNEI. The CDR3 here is CASSPLTLNTGELFF. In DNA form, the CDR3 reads TGTGCCAGCAGCCCCCTTACTCTTAACACCGGGGAGCTGTTTTTT.

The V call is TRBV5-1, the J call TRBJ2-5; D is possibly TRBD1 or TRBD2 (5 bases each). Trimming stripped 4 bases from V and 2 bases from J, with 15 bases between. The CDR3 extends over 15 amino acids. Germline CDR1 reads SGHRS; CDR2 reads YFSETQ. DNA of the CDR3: TGCGCCAGCAGCAGAACAGGCCCGGGGCAAGAGACCCAGTACTTC. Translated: CASSRTGPGQETQYF.

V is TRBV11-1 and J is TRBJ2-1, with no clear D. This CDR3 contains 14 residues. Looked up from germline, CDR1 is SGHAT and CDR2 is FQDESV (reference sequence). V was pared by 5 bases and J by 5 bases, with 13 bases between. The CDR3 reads CASSPTRRNNEQFF. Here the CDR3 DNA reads TGTGCCAGCAGCCCGACAAGGCGGAACAATGAGCAGTTCTTC.